This T cell receptor (beta chain) was retrieved from a study of tissue-resident memory T cells in lung cancer (dated by TCRdb to the late 2010s). With regard to the full study: Paired tumor TRM and tumor non-TRM populations from around ten lung cancer patients were compared by TCR beta-chain sequencing.

The reads were generated on an Illumina MiSeq. TCR sequencing libraries incorporated unique molecular identifiers and were indexed with TruSeq single indexes. The paper's data handling went like this. With default settings for both tools, TCR reads were mapped and error-corrected using MIGEC v1.2.7 and then analyzed using VDJtools v1.1.7. Repertoire diversity was quantified with Shannon-Wiener and inverse Simpson indices computed in VDJtools. Expanded TCRbeta clonotypes were defined by a frequency threshold of at least three. Across the roughly 9 patients, Wilcoxon rank-sum tests were used for the statistical comparisons of TCR diversity between tumor TRM and non-TRM populations. The public reads were run again by TCRdb, first through fastp at Q25 and then through MiXCR, and only productive beta chains were kept. Every entry covers one CDR3 protein and lists the most common genes and DNA from its rows. The authors' filters were not applied to this entry. The sample profile shows approximately 280 distinct CDR3 sequences; 23% of them were found once. The ten largest clones capture less than 70% of the sample.

Using a BD FACSAria-II, CD8+ T cells were sorted according to CD103 expression straight into ice-cold TRIzol LS reagent. Freshly resected lung tumor tissue was obtained at surgical resection. After Fc receptor blocking, fresh cells were stained for CD45, CD4, CD3, CD8A and CD103, and DAPI was used to tell live cells from dead cells. A miRNeasy kit was used to purify total RNA from sorted CD103+ and CD103- CD8+ T cells. Tumor-infiltrating CD8+ cytotoxic T cells were sorted according to CD103 expression so that tissue-resident memory (TRM) cells were separated from non-TRM cells. Donors were patients with treatment-naive lung cancer. Upon referral, patients with respiratory malignancies who were newly diagnosed and untreated were recruited prospectively. Overall study outcomes, separate from this receptor: Compared with tumor non-TRM cells, tumor TRM cells had a significantly more restricted TCR repertoire, with lower Shannon-Wiener and inverse Simpson diversity. Expanded clonotypes were found to constitute approximately 79% of tumor TRM repertoires on average, compared with around 50% of tumor non-TRM repertoires.

For CDR1 and CDR2, the germline V gene (reference sequence) lists DFQATT and SNEGSKA. Trimming removed 1 base from V and 4 bases from J, leaving 8 bases between the germline ends. The CDR3 contains 13 residues, cysteine and phenylalanine counted. Only CDR3 DNA remains: 39 bases, in frame from the first base. This clonotype is considered medium-sized (0.01 to 0.1%). It lacks a known antigen. No much larger clone is present one base from it, and per-base qualities are unavailable. The rearranged chain carries TRBV20-1 and TRBJ1-5; a tentative D match to TRBD1 spans 6 bases. Sequenced input: CD103- CD8+ T cells from lung tumor tissue. This sample's cell subset or site label indicates: non-TRM CD8+ CTLs. The sequence derives from a human donor with treatment-naive lung cancer (subtype not recorded). The CDR3 region: CSARGTDNQPQHF. In nucleotides, the sequence is TGCAGTGCTAGAGGGACAGATAATCAGCCCCAGCATTTT.